This T cell receptor (beta chain) was sequenced in a study of T cells after yellow fever vaccination. Findings of the study overall: The booster response re-showed most primary clones: approximately 95% CD4, more than 80% CD8. Faster peaking, at day 5 versus 15, marked a secondary response that was weaker. FACS-sorted repertoires could harbor abundant contaminating bulk-population clonotypes.

The table lists this clonotype with many counts. Its antigen is undetermined. TCR cDNA, made by 5'RACE template switching, carried an added universal primer site and UMIs. One entry per CDR3 protein results from TCRdb running MiXCR on the 5' RACE reads. The table records around 110,000 distinct CDR3 sequences, 7% to 8.5% of them present only once. This TCR came from a man between 25 and 39 years old who received the YFV17D yellow fever vaccine. The sequencing here drew on CD8+ T cells sorted from PBMCs, taken 45 days after the yellow fever booster vaccination.

The CDR3 loop reads CASSLEQGGEQYF. The DNA for the CDR3 is TGTGCCAGCAGCTTAGAACAGGGAGGGGAGCAGTACTTC. This rearrangement joins TRBV11-2 to TRBJ2-7; D may be TRBD2 (7 bases). This CDR3 has 13 residues. Germline-derived CDR1 and CDR2 are SGHAT and FQNNGV. Trimming took off 0 bases at V and 7 bases at J, with 10 bases between the two ends.